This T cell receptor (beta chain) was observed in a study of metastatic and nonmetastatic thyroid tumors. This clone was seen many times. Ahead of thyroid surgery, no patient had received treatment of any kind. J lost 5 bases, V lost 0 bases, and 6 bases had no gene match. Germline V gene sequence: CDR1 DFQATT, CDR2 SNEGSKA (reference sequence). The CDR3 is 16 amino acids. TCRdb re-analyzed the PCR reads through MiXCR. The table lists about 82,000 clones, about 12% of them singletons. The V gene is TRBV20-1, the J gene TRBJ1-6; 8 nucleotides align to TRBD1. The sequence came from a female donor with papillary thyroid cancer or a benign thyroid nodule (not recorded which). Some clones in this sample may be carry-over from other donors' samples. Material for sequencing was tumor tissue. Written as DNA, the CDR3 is TGCAGTGCTAGAGATGCGAGACAGGGGAATAATTCACCCCTCCACTTT. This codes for CSARDARQGNNSPLHF.